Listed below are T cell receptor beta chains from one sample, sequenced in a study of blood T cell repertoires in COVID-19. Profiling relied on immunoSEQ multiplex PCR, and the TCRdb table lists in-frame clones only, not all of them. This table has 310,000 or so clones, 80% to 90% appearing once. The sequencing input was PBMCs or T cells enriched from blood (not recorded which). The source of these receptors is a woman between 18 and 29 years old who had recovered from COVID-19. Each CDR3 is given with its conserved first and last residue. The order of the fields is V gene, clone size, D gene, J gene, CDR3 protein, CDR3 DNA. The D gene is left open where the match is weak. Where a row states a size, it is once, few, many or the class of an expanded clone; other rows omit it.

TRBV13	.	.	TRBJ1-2	CASSSYGSDYGYTF	TGTGCCAGCAGCTCATACGGTAGCGACTATGGCTACACCTTC
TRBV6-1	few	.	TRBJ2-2	CASSDTSDYLRELFF	TGTGCCAGCAGTGACACATCGGACTATCTGAGGGAGCTGTTTTTT
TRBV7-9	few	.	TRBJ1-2	CASSLDSQYYNYGYTF	TGTGCCAGCAGCTTGGACAGCCAGTACTATAACTATGGCTACACCTTC
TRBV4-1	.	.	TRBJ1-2	CASSQDDSRLTNYGYTF	TGCGCCAGCAGCCAAGATGATTCGAGACTCACTAACTATGGCTACACCTTC
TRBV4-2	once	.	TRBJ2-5	CASSRMALAVETQYF	TGTGCCAGCAGCCGCATGGCCTTAGCGGTGGAGACCCAGTACTTC
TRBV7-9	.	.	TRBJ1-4	CASSSRSQGGVEKLFF	TGTGCCAGCAGCTCAAGATCACAGGGAGGGGTTGAAAAACTGTTTTTT
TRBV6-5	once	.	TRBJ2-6	CASIQASGANVLTF	TGTGCCAGCATACAGGCCTCTGGGGCCAACGTCCTGACTTTC
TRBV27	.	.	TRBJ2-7	CASSYTSSYEQYF	TGTGCCAGCAGTTATACTTCCTCCTACGAGCAGTACTTC
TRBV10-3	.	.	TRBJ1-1	CAIKSNRWYTEAFF	TGTGCCATCAAGTCTAACAGGTGGTACACTGAAGCTTTCTTT
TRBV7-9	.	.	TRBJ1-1	CASSSLQYTIGEAFF	TGTGCCAGCAGCTCGCTTCAATATACTATCGGTGAAGCTTTCTTT
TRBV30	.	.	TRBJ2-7	CAWSVYRLHEQYF	TGTGCCTGGAGTGTCTACCGGTTGCACGAGCAGTACTTC
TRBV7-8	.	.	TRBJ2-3	CASSLRYPTDTDTQYF	TGTGCCAGCAGCCTCCGGTACCCGACAGACACAGATACGCAGTATTTT
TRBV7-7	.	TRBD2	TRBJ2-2	CASSPQLAGNTGELFF	TGTGCCAGCAGCCCCCAACTAGCGGGAAACACCGGGGAGCTGTTTTTT